This TCR beta chain is drawn from a study of T cell repertoires in cytomegalovirus infection (dated by TCRdb to the late 2010s). Background for the entire study: Because public TCR beta signatures pointed to carriage of CMV infection together with the matching HLA type, the HLA type of each donor mattered for the analysis. Broader findings and caveats from the paper: Cumulative frequency of public TCR beta family members discriminated carriers of CMV infection plus the relevant HLA type in this cohort and an independent roughly 320-donor cohort. The ex vivo response was dominated by HLA-C-restricted CMV-specific TCR beta clonotypes, which also provided the single most frequent clonotype in two of eight donors.

Of note for this clonotype: This clone's antigen is unknown. No per-base quality is available; no much larger clone lies one base away.

V loses 1 base of germline sequence and J loses 3 bases, and the interval between the two ends is 7 bases. From its cysteine to its phenylalanine, the CDR3 spans 13 amino acids. Only the CDR3 part of the read is kept: 39 bases, read in frame from the first base. As encoded in the germline V gene, CDR1 is SGDLS while CDR2 is YYNGEE. Sequenced using an Illumina HiSeq 1500. Using fastp trimming at Q25 and MiXCR clonotype assembly, TCRdb reanalyzed the public sequencing data and kept in-frame beta chains. Rows matching on CDR3 protein sequence are summarized as one entry with the most common DNA and genes. The sample table records approximately 500,000 distinct CDR3 sequences; 15% to 20% of these occur just once. Clones ranked in the top ten supply 20% to 30% of the sample.

The chain joins TRBV9 to TRBJ1-1; the D segment cannot be called with confidence. The source of this sequence is a human donor in good health (CMV status not recorded). Some clones in this sample may be carry-over from other donors' samples. The source material was CD8+ T cells from PBMCs. The sequenced DNA is TGTGCCAGCAGCGTAAACACTCACACTGAAGCTTTCTTT. Its coded protein is CASSVNTHTEAFF.